These T cell receptor beta chains were read from a single sample in a study of blood T cell repertoires in COVID-19. Repertoires were generated with immunoSEQ multiplex PCR, while TCRdb's copy carries only in-frame clones and drops some. Of a few hundred thousand clones listed, approximately 81% are singletons. The sample taken for sequencing was peripheral blood. The source of these receptors is a man in his fifties or sixties with acute or convalescent COVID-19. The CDR3 runs from the conserved cysteine through the conserved F or W. A D gene is named only where the DNA matches it firmly. Rows give clone size only sometimes, using once, few, many, or a class for an expanded clone.

abundance | d_gene | j_gene | v_gene | CDR3nt | CDR3aa
once | NA | TRBJ2-7 | TRBV28 | TGTGCCAGCAGAAGTAGGGGGAACTACGAGCAGTACTTC | CASRSRGNYEQYF
NA | NA | TRBJ2-2 | TRBV6-5 | TGTGCCAGCAGGGGACACCTTTTGAACACCGGGGAGCTGTTTTTT | CASRGHLLNTGELFF
NA | NA | TRBJ2-7 | TRBV19 | TGTGCCAGTAGTACGGACAGATACGAGCAGTACTTC | CASSTDRYEQYF
NA | TRBD2 | TRBJ2-1 | TRBV5-1 | TGCGCCAGCACGCAGCGGGGTGCCAGCTCCTACAATGAGCAGTTCTTC | CASTQRGASSYNEQFF
NA | TRBD2 | TRBJ2-7 | TRBV10-1 | TGCGCCAGCAGTGATGGGGGGGGCTCCTACGAGCAGTACTTC | CASSDGGGSYEQYF
NA | NA | TRBJ2-7 | TRBV5-1 | TGCGCCAGCAGCTTCTATCCCCAGTCATCAGGCGAGCAGTACTTC | CASSFYPQSSGEQYF
many | TRBD2 | TRBJ2-3 | TRBV11-1 | TGTGCCAGCAGCTTGCGGGGGGACCATAGCACAGATACGCAGTATTTT | CASSLRGDHSTDTQYF
NA | TRBD2 | TRBJ2-1 | TRBV7-9 | TGTGCCAGCAGCTTAATATTGCAGACTAGCGGGGGGTACAATGAGCAGTTCTTC | CASSLILQTSGGYNEQFF
NA | NA | TRBJ2-3 | TRBV7-9 | TGTGCCAGCAGCAGCTCCGGGGGCACAGATACGCAGTATTTT | CASSSSGGTDTQYF
NA | TRBD1 | TRBJ1-1 | TRBV12-3/TRBV12-4 | TGTGCCAGCAGTTCCTACAGGGGAACTGAAGCTTTCTTT | CASSSYRGTEAFF
NA | NA | TRBJ2-1 | TRBV12-3/TRBV12-4 | TGTGCCAGCGAGCGTACAATTGCAGATGAGCAGTTCTTC | CASERTIADEQFF
NA | TRBD1 | TRBJ2-1 | TRBV5-6 | TGTGCCAGCAGCTTGGTGACAGGGGGGCATGAGCAGTTCTTC | CASSLVTGGHEQFF
NA | TRBD1 | TRBJ1-2 | TRBV5-1 | TGCGCCAGCAGCTTCGACAGGGCGGGAGGCTACACCTTC | CASSFDRAGGYTF
few | NA | TRBJ2-5 | TRBV10-2 | TGCGCCAGCAGTGGACACATCGAAGAGACCCAGTACTTC | CASSGHIEETQYF
NA | TRBD2 | TRBJ2-7 | TRBV4-2 | TGTGCCAGCAGCCAAGAATCGACTAGCAAAGCGAACGAGCAGTACTTC | CASSQESTSKANEQYF
NA | NA | TRBJ1-2 | TRBV15 | TGTGCCACCAGCAGTCCCCGGACAGCCGGAAACTATGGCTACACCTTC | CATSSPRTAGNYGYTF
NA | TRBD1 | TRBJ2-3 | TRBV6-5 | TGTGCCAGCAGGGGGGGACAGGGAATCGCAGATACGCAGTATTTT | CASRGGQGIADTQYF
NA | NA | TRBJ2-7 | TRBV7-2 | TGTGCCAGCAGCTTTCCAAATGTGGCCGAGCAGTACTTC | CASSFPNVAEQYF
once | NA | TRBJ2-2 | TRBV6-4 | TGTGCCAGCAGTGACTCTTGGGGAGGAGGGAGCACCGGGGAGCTGTTTTTT | CASSDSWGGGSTGELFF